This T cell receptor beta chain was sequenced for a study of blood T cell repertoires in COVID-19. Overall study: The samples span acute and convalescent COVID-19 from the United States, Italy and Spain. PBMCs, B-cell-depleted T cells, or T cells were the source of the cDNA or gDNA that made up the material.

Trimming took off 5 bases at V and 2 bases at J, with 13 bases between the two ends. The V gene's germline CDR1 is MDHEN and CDR2 SYDVKM. The CDR3 is made up of 15 amino acids. Original handling: Estimation of nucleated cell counts was performed using reference gene primer amplification. Only in-frame clones appear in the TCRdb table, and some are missing; sequencing was by immunoSEQ multiplex PCR. The D gene and trimming were derived from the DNA, and the V and J assignments and clone size from that table. The sample consists of just over 650,000 clones, 90% of them appearing once. The source of this sequence is a woman younger than 30 with acute or convalescent COVID-19. The material sequenced was peripheral blood. This chain uses TRBV28 with TRBJ1-5; possible D gene TRBD1, 6 bases. The CDR3 nucleotides read TGTGCCAGCAGTAATACAGGGTATGGCAATCAGCCCCAGCATTTT. Its translation: CASSNTGYGNQPQHF.